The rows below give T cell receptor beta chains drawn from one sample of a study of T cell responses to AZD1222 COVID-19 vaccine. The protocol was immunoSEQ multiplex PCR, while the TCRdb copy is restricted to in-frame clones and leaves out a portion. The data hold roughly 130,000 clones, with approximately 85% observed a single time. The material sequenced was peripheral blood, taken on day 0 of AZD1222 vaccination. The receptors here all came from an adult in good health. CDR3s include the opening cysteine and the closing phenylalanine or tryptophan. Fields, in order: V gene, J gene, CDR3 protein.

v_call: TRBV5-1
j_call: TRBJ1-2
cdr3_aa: CASSSFGDYGYTF

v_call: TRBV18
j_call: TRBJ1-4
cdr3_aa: CASSQRVNEKLFF

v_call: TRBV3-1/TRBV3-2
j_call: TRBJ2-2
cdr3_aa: CASSRTANTGELFF

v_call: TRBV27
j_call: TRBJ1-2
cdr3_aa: CASRAKDRGDGYTF

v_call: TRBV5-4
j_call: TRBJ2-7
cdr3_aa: CASSPRRLLSGGTYEQYF

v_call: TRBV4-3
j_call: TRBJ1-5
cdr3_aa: CASSQVAGAYQPQHF

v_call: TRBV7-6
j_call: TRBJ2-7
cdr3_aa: CASSLEGQGAYEQYF

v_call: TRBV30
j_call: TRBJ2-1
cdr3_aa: CAWRKPPPLAGGDEQFF

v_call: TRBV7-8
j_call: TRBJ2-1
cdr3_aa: CASSRDRESYNEQFF

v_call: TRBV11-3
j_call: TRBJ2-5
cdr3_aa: CASSLSWKETQYF

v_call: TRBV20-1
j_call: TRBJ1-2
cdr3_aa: CSASQDVDGYGYTF

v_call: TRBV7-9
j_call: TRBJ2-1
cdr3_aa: CASSLEFSKGDEQFF

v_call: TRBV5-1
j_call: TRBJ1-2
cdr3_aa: CASSPRTSGADTF

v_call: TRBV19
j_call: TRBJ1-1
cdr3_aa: CASKDNLNTEAFF

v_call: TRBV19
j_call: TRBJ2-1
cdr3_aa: CAGGNSNEQFF

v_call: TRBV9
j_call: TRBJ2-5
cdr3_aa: CASSVNSKETQYF

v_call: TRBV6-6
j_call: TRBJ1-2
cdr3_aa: CATRRDSRYGYTF

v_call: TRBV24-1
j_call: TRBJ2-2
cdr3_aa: CATSLDTLTGELFF

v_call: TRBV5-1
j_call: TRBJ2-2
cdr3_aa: CASSSRQGLTGELFF

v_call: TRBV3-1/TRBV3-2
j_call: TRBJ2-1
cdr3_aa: CASSQAGTGDNEQFF

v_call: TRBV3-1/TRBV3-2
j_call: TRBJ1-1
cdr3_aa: CASSRAGGSEAFF

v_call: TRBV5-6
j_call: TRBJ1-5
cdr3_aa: CASSLYHGGGGQPQHF

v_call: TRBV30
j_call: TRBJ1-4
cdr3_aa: CAWSVNRPEKLFF

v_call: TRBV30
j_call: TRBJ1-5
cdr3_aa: CAWKLAGNQPQHF

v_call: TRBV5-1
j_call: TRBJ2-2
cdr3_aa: CAVRGQGNTGELFF

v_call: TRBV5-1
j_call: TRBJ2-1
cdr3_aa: CASRGTSGGAYNEQFF

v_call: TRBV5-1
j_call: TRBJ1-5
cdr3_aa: CASSVLGYNQPQHF

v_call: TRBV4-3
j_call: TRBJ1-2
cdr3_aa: CASGPGREVYGYTF

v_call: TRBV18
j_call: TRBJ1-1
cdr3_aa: CASSRTEHNTEAFF

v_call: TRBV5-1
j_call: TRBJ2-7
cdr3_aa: CASSPGTSGLYEQYF

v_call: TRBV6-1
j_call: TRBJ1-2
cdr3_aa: CASSEPLRGRNYGYTF

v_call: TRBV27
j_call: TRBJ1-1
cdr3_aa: CASSFTGTENTEAFF

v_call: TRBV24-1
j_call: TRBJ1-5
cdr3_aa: CATSDFANQPQHF

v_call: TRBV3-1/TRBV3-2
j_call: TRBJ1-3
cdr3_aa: CASSQVGGNTIYF

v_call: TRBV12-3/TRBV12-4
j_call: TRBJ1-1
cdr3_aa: CASSWVVAFF

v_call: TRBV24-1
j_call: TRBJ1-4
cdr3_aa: CATSDFGTGRDEKLFF

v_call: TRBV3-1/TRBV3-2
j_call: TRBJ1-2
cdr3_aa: CASSPRDRGHLGYTF

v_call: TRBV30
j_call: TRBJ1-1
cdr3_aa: CAWSPGALPLGNTEAFF

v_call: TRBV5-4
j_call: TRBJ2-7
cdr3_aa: CASSLDKDYEQYF

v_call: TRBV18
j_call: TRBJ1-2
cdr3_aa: CASSQDTNYGYTF

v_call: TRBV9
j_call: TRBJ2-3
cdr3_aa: CASSSSAGQGADTQYF

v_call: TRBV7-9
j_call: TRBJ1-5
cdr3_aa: CASSLGRPNQPQHF

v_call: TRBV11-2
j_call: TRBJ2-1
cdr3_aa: CASSLSGSGRTDEQFF

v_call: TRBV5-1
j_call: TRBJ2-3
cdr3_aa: CASSLGLVGTDTQYF

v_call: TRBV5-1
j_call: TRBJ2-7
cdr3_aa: CASSSTSGSSGVEQYF